These 11 T cell receptor beta chains were sequenced from one sample in a study of CD8 T cells in Susac syndrome. RNA amounts of about 0.45 to 1 ug underwent reverse transcription with random hexamers. TCRdb redid the calling of the immunoSEQ multiplex PCR reads with MiXCR, one entry per CDR3 protein. Of a few hundred thousand distinct CDR3 sequences detected, just under 95% appear once; the ten largest clones hold 0.07% to 0.095%. The sequenced material came from CD4+ T cells from PBMCs. All receptors come from a human donor with multiple sclerosis.

This chain links TRBV4-1 with TRBJ2-7, with 7 bases lining up with TRBD1. Germline CDR1 and CDR2: MGHRA and YSYEKL. The CDR3 length is 15 residues. V was clipped by 5 bases and J by 1 base; unmatched bases: 8. The CDR3 bases are TGCGCCAGCAGCTCCCGGGACAGCGAATCCTACGAGCAGTACTTC. Translated, it gives CASSSRDSESYEQYF.

J is TRBJ1-1 and V is TRBV27; 9 bases align to TRBD1. There are 17 residues in the CDR3. The germline gives CDR1 MNHEY, CDR2 SMNVEV (reference sequence). The V and J ends lost 3 bases and 1 base, in that order; junction bases with no gene match: 9. In DNA form, the CDR3 reads TGTGCCAGCAGTTTCATCTCGGGACAGGGAAAGAACACTGAAGCTTTCTTT. Its translation: CASSFISGQGKNTEAFF.

The V gene is TRBV25-1, the J gene TRBJ2-1, with 11 bases aligning to TRBD2. V gave up 1 base and J gave up 7 bases; unmatched junction bases: 6. This CDR3 has 16 residues. Germline-derived CDR1 and CDR2 are MGHDK and SYGVNS. The CDR3 is CASSELSSGGANEQFF. Here the CDR3 DNA reads TGTGCCAGCAGTGAATTGAGTAGCGGGGGGGCTAATGAGCAGTTCTTC. Full variable domain (rest looked up from reference TRBV25-1 and TRBJ2-1): EADIYQTPRYLVIGTGKKITLECSQTMGHDKMYWYQQDPGMELHLIHYSYGVNSTEKGDLSSESTVSRIRTEHFPLTLESARPSHTSQYLCASSELSSGGANEQFFGPGTRLTVL.

The gene calls are TRBV20-1 and TRBJ2-3, with D perhaps matching TRBD1 (6 bases). V lost 5 bases, J lost 1 base, and 13 bases lay in between. CDR1 is DFQATT and CDR2 is SNEGSKA in the germline V gene (reference sequence). The CDR3 totals 14 residues. CDR3 sequence reads: CSAAGDPGTDTQYF. In DNA, the CDR3 is TGCAGTGCTGCAGGGGATCCCGGCACAGATACGCAGTATTTT.

In DNA form, the CDR3 reads TGTGCCAGCAGCTTAATGGCCGCGGGGTCCTATGGCTACACCTTC. Its protein product is CASSLMAAGSYGYTF. The chain couples TRBV7-3 to TRBJ1-2, with unresolved D. The germline gives CDR1 SGHTA, CDR2 FQGTGA. Trimming removed 1 base at V and 4 bases at J, with 13 bases between. CDR3 length: 15 residues. The full variable domain, completed using reference TRBV7-3 and TRBJ1-2, is GAGVSQTPSNKVTEKGKYVELRCDPISGHTALYWYRQSLGQGPEFLIYFQGTGAADDSGLPNDRFFAVRPEGSVSTLKIQRTERGDSAVYLCASSLMAAGSYGYTFGSGTRLTVV.

This sequence joins TRBV7-9 and TRBJ1-2; 7 bases map to TRBD1. CDR3 length equals 14 residues. Germline CDR1 is SEHNR and CDR2 is FQNEAQ (reference sequence). V lost 6 bases to trimming and J lost 1 base; unmatched junction nucleotides: 5. In DNA, the CDR3 is TGTGCCAGCAGGCTGGACAGGAATAACTATGGCTACACCTTC. Residues: CASRLDRNNYGYTF.

This clonotype was detected only once. CDR3 sequence: CASSPPLGRTYF. The CDR3 region has the DNA TGTGCCAGCTCACCACCGTTGGGACGGACGTACTTC. This chain uses TRBV18 with TRBJ2-7; D is tentatively TRBD1 or TRBD2 (5 bases each). The CDR3 loop spans 12 amino acids. From germline, CDR1 is KGHSH and CDR2 LQKENI. V was pared by 0 bases and J by 12 bases, with 12 bases between.

Notes on this clonotype: At one end, the junction sequence differs from germline, possibly due to a read error. The chain is built from TRBV6-5 and TRBJ1-1; D is unclear. The CDR3 totals 12 residues. Germline V gene lookup returns CDR1 MNHEY and CDR2 SVGAGI. CDR3 sequence (DNA): TGTGCCAGCAGTTACTCGAGCGGTCTGGGAGTCTTT. It yields the protein CASSYSSGLGVF.

This chain connects TRBV29-1 to TRBJ2-1; 7 bases are a match to TRBD1. CDR3 length equals 12 residues. The ends lost 4 bases at V and 6 bases at J; junction bases unmatched: 3. CDR1 and CDR2 (germline): SQVTM, ANQGSEA. The CDR3, as DNA: TGCAGCGTTGCACAGGGGAGCAATGAGCAGTTCTTC. This encodes CSVAQGSNEQFF.

The rearrangement joins TRBV9 to TRBJ2-2; 11 bases line up with TRBD1. Germline CDR1 is SGDLS and CDR2 is YYNGEE. The V and J ends lost 4 bases and 4 bases, in that order; junction bases with no gene match: 9. This CDR3 is built from 17 residues. DNA of the CDR3: TGTGCCAGCAGCTTAGAGCCTGGGACAGGGGGCACCGGGGAGCTGTTTTTT. Translating it yields CASSLEPGTGGTGELFF.

In regard to this clonotype: One end of the junction is discordant with germline, which a read error may explain. This chain connects TRBV20-1 to TRBJ2-1, with 9 bases matching TRBD1. Germline V gives CDR1 DFQATT, CDR2 SNEGSKA (reference sequence). CDR3 length: 12 amino acids. For the CDR3, the DNA is TGCAGTGCTGGGACAGGGTACAATAAGCAGTTCTTC. Residues: CSAGTGYNKQFF.